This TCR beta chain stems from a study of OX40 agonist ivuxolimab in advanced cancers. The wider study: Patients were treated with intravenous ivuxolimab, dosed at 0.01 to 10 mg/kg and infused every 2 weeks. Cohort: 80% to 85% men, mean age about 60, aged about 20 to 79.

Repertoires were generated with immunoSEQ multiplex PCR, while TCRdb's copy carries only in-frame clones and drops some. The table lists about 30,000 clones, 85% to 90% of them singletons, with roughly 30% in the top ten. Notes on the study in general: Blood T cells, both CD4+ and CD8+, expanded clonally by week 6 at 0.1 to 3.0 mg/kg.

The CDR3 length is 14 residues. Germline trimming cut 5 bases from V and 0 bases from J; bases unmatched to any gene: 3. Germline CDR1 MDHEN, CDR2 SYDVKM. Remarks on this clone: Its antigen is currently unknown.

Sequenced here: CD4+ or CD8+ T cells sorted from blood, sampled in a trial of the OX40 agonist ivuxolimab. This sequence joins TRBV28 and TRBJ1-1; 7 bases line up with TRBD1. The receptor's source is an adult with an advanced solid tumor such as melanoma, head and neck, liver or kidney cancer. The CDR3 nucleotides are TGTGCCAGCAGTCTGACAGGGATGAACACTGAAGCTTTCTTT. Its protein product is CASSLTGMNTEAFF. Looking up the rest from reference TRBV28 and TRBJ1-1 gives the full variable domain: DVKVTQSSRYLVKRTGEKVFLECVQDMDHENMFWYRQDPGLGLRLIYFSYDVKMKEKGDIPEGYSVSREKKERFSLILESASTNQTSMYLCASSLTGMNTEAFFGQGTRLTVV.